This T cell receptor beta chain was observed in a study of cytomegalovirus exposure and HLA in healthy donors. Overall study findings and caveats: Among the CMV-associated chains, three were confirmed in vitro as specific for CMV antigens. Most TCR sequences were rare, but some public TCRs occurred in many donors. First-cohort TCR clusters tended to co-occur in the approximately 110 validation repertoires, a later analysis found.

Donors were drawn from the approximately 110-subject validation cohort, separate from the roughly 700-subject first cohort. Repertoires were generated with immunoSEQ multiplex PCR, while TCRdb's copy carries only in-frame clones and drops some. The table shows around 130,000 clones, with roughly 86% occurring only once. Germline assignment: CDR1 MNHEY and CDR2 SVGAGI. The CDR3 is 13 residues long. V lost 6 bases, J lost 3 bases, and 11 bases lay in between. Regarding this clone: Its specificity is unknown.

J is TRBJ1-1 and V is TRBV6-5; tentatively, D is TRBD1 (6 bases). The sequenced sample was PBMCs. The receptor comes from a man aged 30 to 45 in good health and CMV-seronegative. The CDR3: CASSPGQHTEAFF. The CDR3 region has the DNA TGTGCCAGCAGCCCCGGACAGCACACTGAAGCTTTCTTT.